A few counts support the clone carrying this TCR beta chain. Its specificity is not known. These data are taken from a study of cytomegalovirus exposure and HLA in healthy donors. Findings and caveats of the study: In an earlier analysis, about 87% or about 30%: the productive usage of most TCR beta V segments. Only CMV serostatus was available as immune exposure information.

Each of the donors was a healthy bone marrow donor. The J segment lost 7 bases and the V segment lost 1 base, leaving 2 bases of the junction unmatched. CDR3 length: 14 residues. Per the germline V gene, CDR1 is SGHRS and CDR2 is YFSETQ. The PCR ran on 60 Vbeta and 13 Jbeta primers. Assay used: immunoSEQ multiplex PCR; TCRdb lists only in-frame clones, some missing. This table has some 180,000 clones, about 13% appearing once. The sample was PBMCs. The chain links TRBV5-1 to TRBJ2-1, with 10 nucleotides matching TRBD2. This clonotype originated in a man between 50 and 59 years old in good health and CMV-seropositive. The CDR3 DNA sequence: TGCGCCAGCAGCTTGAGCGGGGGGGGGAATGAGCAGTTCTTC. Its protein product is CASSLSGGGNEQFF.